The sample holds a few counts of the clone carrying this T cell receptor beta chain. The target antigen is unknown. DNA loading was fixed at about 360 ng for all bulk PBMC samples. TCRdb keeps only in-frame clones here, not all; method: immunoSEQ multiplex PCR. In the table there are about 11,000 clones, approximately 89% of which are singletons. The data belong to a study of blood T cell dynamics during melanoma immunotherapy. The CDR3 is made up of 16 amino acids. J gave up 0 bases and V 4 bases, and 5 bases lay outside the gene matches. Germline V gene data show CDR1 as MGHRA and CDR2 as YSYEKL. Study-level points and caveats: Whether repertoire-driving clones were melanoma-specific could not be determined.

Time point given: week 3, after first cycle of checkpoint inhibitor. Patients had no prior systemic cancer treatment, immunosuppressants or other active cancers. This material consisted of blood, taken from a patient treated with checkpoint blockade. The origin of this receptor is a human donor with melanoma. The chain recombines TRBV4-1 with TRBJ2-2; 7 bases line up with TRBD2. The CDR3 bases are TGCGCCAGCAGCCGGCGAGCGGGACCGAACACCGGGGAGCTGTTTTTT. Its protein is CASSRRAGPNTGELFF.